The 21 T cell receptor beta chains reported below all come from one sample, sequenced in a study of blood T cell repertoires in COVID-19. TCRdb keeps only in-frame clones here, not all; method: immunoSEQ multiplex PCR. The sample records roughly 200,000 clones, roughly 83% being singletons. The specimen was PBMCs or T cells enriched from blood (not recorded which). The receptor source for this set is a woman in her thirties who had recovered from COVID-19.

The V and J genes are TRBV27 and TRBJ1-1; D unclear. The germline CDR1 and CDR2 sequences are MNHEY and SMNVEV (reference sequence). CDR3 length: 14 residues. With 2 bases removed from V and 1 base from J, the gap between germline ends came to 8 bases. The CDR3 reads CASSLRGTNTEAFF. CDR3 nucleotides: TGTGCCAGCAGTTTACGGGGAACGAACACTGAAGCTTTCTTT.

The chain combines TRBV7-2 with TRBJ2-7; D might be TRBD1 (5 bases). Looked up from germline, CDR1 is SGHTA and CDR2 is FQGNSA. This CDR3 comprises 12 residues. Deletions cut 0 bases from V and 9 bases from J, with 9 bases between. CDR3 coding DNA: TGTGCCAGCAGCTTAGCGGGAAGGGGGCAGTACTTC. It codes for CASSLAGRGQYF.

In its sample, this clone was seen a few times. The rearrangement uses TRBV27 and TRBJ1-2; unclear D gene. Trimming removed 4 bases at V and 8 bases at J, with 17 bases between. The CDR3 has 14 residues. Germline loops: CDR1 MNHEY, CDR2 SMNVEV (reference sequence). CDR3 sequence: CASSSSRRVGGYTF. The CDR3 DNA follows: TGTGCCAGCAGTTCCTCGAGGAGGGTGGGGGGCTACACCTTC.

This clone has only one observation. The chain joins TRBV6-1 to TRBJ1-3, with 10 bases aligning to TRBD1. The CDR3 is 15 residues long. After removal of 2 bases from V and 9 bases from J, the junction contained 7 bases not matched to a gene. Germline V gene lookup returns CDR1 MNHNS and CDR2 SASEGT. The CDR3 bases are TGTGCCAGCAGTGAATTGGACAGGGGGACTAGCACCATATATTTT. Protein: CASSELDRGTSTIYF.

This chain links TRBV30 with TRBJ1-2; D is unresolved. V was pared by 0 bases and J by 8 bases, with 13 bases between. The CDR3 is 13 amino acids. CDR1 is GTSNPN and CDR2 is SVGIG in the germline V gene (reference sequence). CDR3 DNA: TGTGCCTGGAGTGTAGCTCTTTTAAGCGGCTACACCTTC. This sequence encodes CAWSVALLSGYTF. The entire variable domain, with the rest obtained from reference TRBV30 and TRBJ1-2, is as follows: SQTIHQWPATLVQPVGSPLSLECTVEGTSNPNLYWYRQAAGRGLQLLFYSVGIGQISSEVPQNLSASRPQDRQFILSSKKLLLSDSGFYLCAWSVALLSGYTFGSGTRLTVV.

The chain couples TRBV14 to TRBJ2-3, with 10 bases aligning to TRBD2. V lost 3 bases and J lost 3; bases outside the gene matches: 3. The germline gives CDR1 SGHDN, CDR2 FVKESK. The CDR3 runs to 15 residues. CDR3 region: CASSHQREGTDTQYF. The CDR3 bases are TGTGCCAGCAGCCACCAGCGGGAGGGAACAGATACGCAGTATTTT.

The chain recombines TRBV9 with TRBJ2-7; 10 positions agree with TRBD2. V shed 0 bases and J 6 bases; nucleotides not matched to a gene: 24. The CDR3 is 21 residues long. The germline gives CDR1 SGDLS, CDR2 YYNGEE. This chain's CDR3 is CASSVARVVRKSGTSEGEQYF. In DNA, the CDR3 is TGTGCCAGCAGCGTAGCCAGGGTAGTTCGAAAATCCGGGACTAGCGAGGGCGAGCAGTACTTC.

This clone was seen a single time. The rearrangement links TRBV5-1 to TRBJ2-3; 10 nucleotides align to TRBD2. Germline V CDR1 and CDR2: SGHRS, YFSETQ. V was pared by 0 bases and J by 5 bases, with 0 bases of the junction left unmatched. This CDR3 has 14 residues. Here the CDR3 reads CASSLGTSGDTQYF. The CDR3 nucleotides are TGCGCCAGCAGCTTGGGGACTAGCGGAGATACGCAGTATTTT. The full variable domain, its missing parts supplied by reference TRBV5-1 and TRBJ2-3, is KAGVTQTPRYLIKTRGQQVTLSCSPISGHRSVSWYQQTPGQGLQFLFEYFSETQRNKGNFPGRFSGRQFSNSRSEMNVSTLELGDSALYLCASSLGTSGDTQYFGPGTRLTVL.

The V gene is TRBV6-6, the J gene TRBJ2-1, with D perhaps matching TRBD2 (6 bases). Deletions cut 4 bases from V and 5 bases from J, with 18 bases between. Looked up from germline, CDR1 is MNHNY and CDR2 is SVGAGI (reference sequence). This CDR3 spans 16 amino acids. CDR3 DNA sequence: TGTGCCAGCAGTTTCCCGAGTCAGGGACTTAACAATGAGCAGTTCTTC. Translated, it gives CASSFPSQGLNNEQFF.

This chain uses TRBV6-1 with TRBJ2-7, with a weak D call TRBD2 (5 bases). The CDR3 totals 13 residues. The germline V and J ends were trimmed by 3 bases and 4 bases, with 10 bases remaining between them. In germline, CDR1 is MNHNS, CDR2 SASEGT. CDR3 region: CASSDYPGYEQYF. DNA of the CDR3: TGTGCCAGCAGTGATTACCCGGGATACGAGCAGTACTTC.

The CDR3 DNA follows: TGTGCCAGCAGGTCGTCGGGGGACAGGGTAGAGACCCAGTACTTC. This sequence encodes CASRSSGDRVETQYF. The gene calls are TRBV7-8 and TRBJ2-5; 9 bases agree with TRBD1. CDR1 and CDR2 (germline): SGHVS, FQNEAQ. Germline trimming cut 6 bases from V and 4 bases from J; bases unmatched to any gene: 9. The CDR3 runs 15 residues.

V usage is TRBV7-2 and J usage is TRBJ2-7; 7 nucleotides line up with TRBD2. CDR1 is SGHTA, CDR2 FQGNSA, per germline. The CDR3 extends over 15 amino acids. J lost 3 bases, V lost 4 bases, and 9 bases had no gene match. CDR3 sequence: CASSSLAEGLYEQYF. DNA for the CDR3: TGTGCCAGCAGCTCCCTAGCGGAGGGCCTCTACGAGCAGTACTTC.

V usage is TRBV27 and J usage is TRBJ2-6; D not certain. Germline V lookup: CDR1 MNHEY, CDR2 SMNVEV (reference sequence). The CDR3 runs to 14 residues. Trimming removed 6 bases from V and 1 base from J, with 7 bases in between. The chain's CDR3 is CASRRTSGANVLTF. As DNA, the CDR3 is TGTGCCAGCAGAAGAACTTCTGGGGCCAACGTCCTGACTTTC.

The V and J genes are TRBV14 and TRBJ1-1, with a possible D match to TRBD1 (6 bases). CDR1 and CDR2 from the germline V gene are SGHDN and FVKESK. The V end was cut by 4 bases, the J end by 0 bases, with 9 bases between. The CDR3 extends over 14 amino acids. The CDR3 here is CASSRNRVNTEAFF. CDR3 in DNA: TGTGCCAGCAGCCGAAACAGGGTGAACACTGAAGCTTTCTTT.

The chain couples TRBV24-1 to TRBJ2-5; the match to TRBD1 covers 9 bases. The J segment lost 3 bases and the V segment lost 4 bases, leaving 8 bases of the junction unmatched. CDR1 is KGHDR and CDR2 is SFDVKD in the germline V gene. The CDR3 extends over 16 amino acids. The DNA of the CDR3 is TGTGCCACCAGTGAAAGCGATTGGGACAGGGAAGAGACCCAGTACTTC. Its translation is CATSESDWDREETQYF.

CDR3: CASSTGQNTEAFF. The CDR3 nucleotides read TGTGCCAGCTCAACGGGACAGAACACTGAAGCTTTCTTT. This chain connects TRBV18 to TRBJ1-1; perhaps TRBD1 as D (6 bases). With 5 bases removed from V and 1 base from J, the gap between germline ends came to 8 bases. The CDR3 totals 13 residues. Germline V gene data show CDR1 as KGHSH and CDR2 as LQKENI. Filled out from reference TRBV18 and TRBJ1-1, the complete variable domain reads NAGVMQNPRHLVRRRGQEARLRCSPMKGHSHVYWYRQLPEEGLKFMVYLQKENIIDESGMPKERFSAEFPKEGPSILRIQQVVRGDSAAYFCASSTGQNTEAFFGQGTRLTVV.

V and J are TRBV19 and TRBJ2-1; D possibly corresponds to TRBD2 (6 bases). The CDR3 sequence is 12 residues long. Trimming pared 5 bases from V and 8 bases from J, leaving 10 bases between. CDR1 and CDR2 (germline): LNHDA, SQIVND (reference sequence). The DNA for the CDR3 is TGTGCCAGTAGTCCCGCTAGCGATGAGCAGTTCTTC. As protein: CASSPASDEQFF.

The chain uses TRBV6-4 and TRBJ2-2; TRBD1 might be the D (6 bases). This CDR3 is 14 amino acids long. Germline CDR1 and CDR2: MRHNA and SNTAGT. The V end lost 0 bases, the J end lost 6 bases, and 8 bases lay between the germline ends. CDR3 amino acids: CASSDSRGSGELFF. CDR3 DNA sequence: TGTGCCAGCAGTGACTCGAGGGGGTCCGGGGAGCTGTTTTTT.

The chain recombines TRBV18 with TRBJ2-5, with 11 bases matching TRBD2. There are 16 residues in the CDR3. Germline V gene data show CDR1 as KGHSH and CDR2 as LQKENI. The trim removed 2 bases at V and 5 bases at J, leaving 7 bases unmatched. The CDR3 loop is CASSPVASGRTETQYF. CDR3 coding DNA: TGTGCCAGCTCACCAGTGGCTAGCGGGAGGACGGAGACCCAGTACTTC.

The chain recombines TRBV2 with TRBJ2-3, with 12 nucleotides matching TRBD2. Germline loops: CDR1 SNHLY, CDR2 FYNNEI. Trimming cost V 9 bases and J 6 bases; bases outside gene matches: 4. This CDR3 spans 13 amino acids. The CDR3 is CASVLAGGDTQYF. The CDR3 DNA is TGTGCCAGTGTACTAGCGGGAGGCGATACGCAGTATTTT.

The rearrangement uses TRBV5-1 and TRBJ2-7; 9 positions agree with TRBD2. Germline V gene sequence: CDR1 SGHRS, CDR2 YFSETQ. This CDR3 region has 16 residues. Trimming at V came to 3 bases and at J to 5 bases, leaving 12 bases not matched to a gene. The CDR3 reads CASSSVSSGIGNEQYF. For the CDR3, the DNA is TGCGCCAGCAGCTCGGTCTCTAGCGGGATTGGTAACGAGCAGTACTTC. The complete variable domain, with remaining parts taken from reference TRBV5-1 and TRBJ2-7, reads KAGVTQTPRYLIKTRGQQVTLSCSPISGHRSVSWYQQTPGQGLQFLFEYFSETQRNKGNFPGRFSGRQFSNSRSEMNVSTLELGDSALYLCASSSVSSGIGNEQYFGPGTRLTVT.